Listed here are 10 T cell receptor beta chains from one sample, sequenced in a study of Ad26.COV2.S vaccination and SARS-CoV-2 variants. Some clones are missing from TCRdb's copy, which holds only in-frame ones; the method was immunoSEQ multiplex PCR. Of some 180,000 clones detected, roughly 85% appear once; the ten largest clones hold about 5.5%. Here the sequenced sample was peripheral blood, taken after recovery from COVID-19. All receptors come from a human donor who had recovered from COVID-19.

CDR3 bases: TGTGCCAGCACCCGTACGGCAACTAATGAAAAACTGTTTTTT. It translates to CASTRTATNEKLFF. The chain is built from TRBV6-5 and TRBJ1-4; D remains unclear. The V gene lost 7 bases and the J gene lost 0 bases, with 9 bases spanning the gap. Germline V gene sequence: CDR1 MNHEY, CDR2 SVGAGI. CDR3 length: 14 amino acids.

The chain is built from TRBV5-4 and TRBJ2-7; 10 bases line up with TRBD2. Per the germline V gene, CDR1 is SGHNT and CDR2 is YYREEE (reference sequence). The V gene end was trimmed by 5 bases and the J gene end by 2 bases; junction bases not matched to a gene: 4. The CDR3 loop spans 14 amino acids. The CDR3 sequence is CASSLAGETYEQYF. In DNA form, the CDR3 reads TGTGCCAGCAGTCTAGCGGGGGAAACCTACGAGCAGTACTTC. Variable domain in full (rest from reference TRBV5-4 and TRBJ2-7): ETGVTQSPTHLIKTRGQQVTLRCSSQSGHNTVSWYQQALGQGPQFIFQYYREEENGRGNFPPRFSGLQFPNYSSELNVNALELDDSALYLCASSLAGETYEQYFGPGTRLTVT.

This sequence joins TRBV11-2 and TRBJ1-2; D might be TRBD1 (5 bases). This CDR3 spans 13 amino acids. CDR1 is SGHAT, CDR2 FQNNGV, per germline. V was clipped by 1 base and J by 8 bases, with 11 bases between them. The CDR3 coding sequence is TGTGCCAGCAGCTTAGGCCAGAGGGGAGGCTACACCTTC. It yields the protein CASSLGQRGGYTF.

The chain couples TRBV9 to TRBJ2-7; possible D gene TRBD2, 6 bases. The germline V and J ends were trimmed by 0 bases and 3 bases, with 16 bases remaining between them. Germline loops: CDR1 SGDLS, CDR2 YYNGEE. The length of the CDR3 is 16 residues. DNA of the CDR3: TGTGCCAGCAGCGTAGGCTCATCGCGGGGAGGCTACGAGCAGTACTTC. It codes for CASSVGSSRGGYEQYF. Full variable domain (missing parts from reference TRBV9 and TRBJ2-7): DSGVTQTPKHLITATGQRVTLRCSPRSGDLSVYWYQQSLDQGLQFLIQYYNGEERAKGNILERFSAQQFPDLHSELNLSSLELGDSALYFCASSVGSSRGGYEQYFGPGTRLTVT.

The table lists this clone with a few counts. The chain employs TRBV19 and TRBJ1-1; no firm D call. This CDR3 is 15 amino acids long. Deletions cut 4 bases from V and 6 bases from J, with 18 bases between. Germline V gene data show CDR1 as LNHDA and CDR2 as SQIVND (reference sequence). The CDR3 loop is CASSNLVGTGAEAFF. The CDR3 DNA follows: TGTGCCAGTAGTAACCTGGTGGGAACTGGGGCTGAAGCTTTCTTT.

The genes are TRBV6-5 and TRBJ2-1; D uncertain. The V gene's germline CDR1 is MNHEY and CDR2 SVGAGI. The CDR3 is made up of 13 amino acids. V gave up 7 bases and J gave up 8 bases, with 15 bases separating them. CDR3: CASKEDTSHEQFF. In nucleotides, the CDR3 is TGTGCCAGCAAAGAAGACACTTCCCATGAGCAGTTCTTC.

The chain links TRBV6-6 to TRBJ1-6; the match to TRBD1 covers 7 bases. This CDR3 comprises 14 residues. From germline, CDR1 is MNHNY and CDR2 SVGAGI (reference sequence). V lost 2 bases and J lost 6; bases outside the gene matches: 1. CDR3 sequence: CASSYGTANSPLHF. DNA for the CDR3: TGTGCCAGCAGTTACGGGACAGCTAATTCACCCCTCCACTTT.

This chain links TRBV28 with TRBJ2-6, with D possibly being TRBD2 (6 bases). The CDR3 has 17 amino acids. Per the germline V gene, CDR1 is MDHEN and CDR2 is SYDVKM. The V end lost 7 bases, the J end lost 0 bases, and 16 bases lay between the germline ends. This CDR3 reads CASTWGGVISGANVLTF. CDR3 coding DNA: TGTGCCAGCACCTGGGGCGGGGTAATCTCTGGGGCCAACGTCCTGACTTTC. The full variable domain, with the rest looked up from reference TRBV28 and TRBJ2-6, is DVKVTQSSRYLVKRTGEKVFLECVQDMDHENMFWYRQDPGLGLRLIYFSYDVKMKEKGDIPEGYSVSREKKERFSLILESASTNQTSMYLCASTWGGVISGANVLTFGAGSRLTVL.

The chain recombines TRBV10-3 with TRBJ2-1, with 15 bases lining up with TRBD2. The germline V gene encodes CDR1 ENHRY and CDR2 SYGVKD. CDR3 size: 13 residues. The CDR3 loop reads CAGGTSGGNEQFF. The DNA for the CDR3 is TGTGCAGGAGGGACTAGCGGGGGGAATGAGCAGTTCTTC.

V gene TRBV19 combines with J gene TRBJ2-6; D remains unclear. The germline gives CDR1 LNHDA, CDR2 SQIVND (reference sequence). The V end was cut by 2 bases, the J end by 0 bases, with 11 bases between. The CDR3 has 17 amino acids. CDR3 nucleotide sequence: TGTGCCAGTAGTATACTATTTAAGCTCTCTGGGGCCAACGTCCTGACTTTC. Its translation: CASSILFKLSGANVLTF. The full variable domain, with the rest looked up from reference TRBV19 and TRBJ2-6, is DGGITQSPKYLFRKEGQNVTLSCEQNLNHDAMYWYRQDPGQGLRLIYYSQIVNDFQKGDIAEGYSVSREKKESFPLTVTSAQKNPTAFYLCASSILFKLSGANVLTFGAGSRLTVL.